This section outlines one T cell receptor beta chain sequence together with its context. These data belong to a study of blood T cell repertoires in COVID-19. Measured with immunoSEQ multiplex PCR; TCRdb has only the in-frame clones, and not every one. Of roughly 240,000 clones listed, roughly 82% are singletons. The germline CDR1 and CDR2 sequences are SGHDT and YYEEEE. J lost 8 bases, V lost 3 bases, and 8 bases had no gene match. The CDR3 runs to 15 residues. The chain carries TRBV5-6 and TRBJ2-2; TRBD1 aligns across 9 bases. The sequencing input was peripheral blood. This receptor was taken from a woman in her 70s with acute or convalescent COVID-19. The DNA for the CDR3 is TGTGCCAGCAGCTACCGGGACAGGGATGTAGGGGAGCTGTTTTTT. This codes for CASSYRDRDVGELFF.